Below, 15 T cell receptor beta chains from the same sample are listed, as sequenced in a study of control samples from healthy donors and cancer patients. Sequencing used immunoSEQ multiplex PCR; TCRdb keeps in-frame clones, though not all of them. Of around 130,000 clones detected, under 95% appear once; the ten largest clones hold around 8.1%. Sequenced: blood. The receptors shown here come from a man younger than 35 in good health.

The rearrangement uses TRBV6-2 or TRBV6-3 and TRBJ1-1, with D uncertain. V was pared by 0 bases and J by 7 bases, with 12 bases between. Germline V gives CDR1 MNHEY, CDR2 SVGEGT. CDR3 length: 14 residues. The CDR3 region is CASSYSDGRLEAFF. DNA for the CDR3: TGTGCCAGCAGTTACTCGGACGGGAGACTTGAAGCTTTCTTT.

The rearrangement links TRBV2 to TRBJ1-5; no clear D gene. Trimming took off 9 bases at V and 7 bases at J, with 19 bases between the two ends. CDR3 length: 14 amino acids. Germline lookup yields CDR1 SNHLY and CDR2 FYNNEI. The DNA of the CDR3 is TGTGCCAGTCGCCCTGCCGCTCCAGGCCAGCCCCAGCATTTT. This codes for CASRPAAPGQPQHF.

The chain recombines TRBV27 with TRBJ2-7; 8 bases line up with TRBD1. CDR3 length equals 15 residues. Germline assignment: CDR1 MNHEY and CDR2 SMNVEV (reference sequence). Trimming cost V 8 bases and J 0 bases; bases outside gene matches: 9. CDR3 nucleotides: TGTGCCAGCCCAACTCGCAGGGGGCGCTCCTACGAGCAGTACTTC. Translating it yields CASPTRRGRSYEQYF.

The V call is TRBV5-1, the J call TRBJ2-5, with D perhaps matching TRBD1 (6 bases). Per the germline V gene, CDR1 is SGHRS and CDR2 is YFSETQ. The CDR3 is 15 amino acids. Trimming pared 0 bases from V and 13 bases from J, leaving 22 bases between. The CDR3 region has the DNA TGCGCCAGCAGCTTGGCCGAAAAGGGGGAAGTAACGGGGTACTTC. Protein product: CASSLAEKGEVTGYF.

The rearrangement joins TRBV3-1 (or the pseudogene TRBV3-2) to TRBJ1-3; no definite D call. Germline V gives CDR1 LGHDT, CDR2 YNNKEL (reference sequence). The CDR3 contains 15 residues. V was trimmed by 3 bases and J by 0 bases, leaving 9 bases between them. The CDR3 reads CASSHEDRSGNTIYF. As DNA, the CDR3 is TGTGCCAGCAGCCATGAGGACCGCTCTGGAAACACCATATATTTT.

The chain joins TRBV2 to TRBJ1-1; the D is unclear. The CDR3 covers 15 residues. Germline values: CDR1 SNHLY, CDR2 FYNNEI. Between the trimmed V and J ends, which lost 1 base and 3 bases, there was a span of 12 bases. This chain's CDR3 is CASSEGTGYHTEAFF. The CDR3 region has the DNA TGTGCCAGCAGTGAAGGGACGGGGTACCACACTGAAGCTTTCTTT.

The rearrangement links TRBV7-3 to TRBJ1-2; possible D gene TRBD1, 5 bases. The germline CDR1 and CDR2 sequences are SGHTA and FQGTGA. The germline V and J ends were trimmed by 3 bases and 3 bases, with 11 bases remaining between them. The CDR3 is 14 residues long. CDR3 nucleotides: TGTGCCAGCAGCTTCGGGGCGGGGGACTATGGCTACACCTTC. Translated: CASSFGAGDYGYTF.

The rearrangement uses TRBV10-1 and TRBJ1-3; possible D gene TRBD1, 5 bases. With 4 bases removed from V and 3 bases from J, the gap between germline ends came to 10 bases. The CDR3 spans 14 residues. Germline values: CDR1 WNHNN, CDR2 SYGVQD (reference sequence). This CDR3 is CASSGDSGGNTIYF. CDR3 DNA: TGCGCCAGCAGTGGAGACAGTGGTGGAAACACCATATATTTT.

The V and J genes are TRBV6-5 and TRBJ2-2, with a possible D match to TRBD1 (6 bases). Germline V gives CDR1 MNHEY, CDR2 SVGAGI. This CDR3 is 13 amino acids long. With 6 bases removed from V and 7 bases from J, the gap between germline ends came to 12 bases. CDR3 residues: CASRPVRGGELFF. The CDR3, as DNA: TGTGCCAGCAGACCAGTCAGGGGCGGGGAGCTGTTTTTT.

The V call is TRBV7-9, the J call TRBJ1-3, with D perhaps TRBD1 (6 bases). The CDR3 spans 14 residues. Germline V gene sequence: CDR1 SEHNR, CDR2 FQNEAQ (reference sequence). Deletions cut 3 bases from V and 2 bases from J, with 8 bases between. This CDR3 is CASSLAGAGNTIYF. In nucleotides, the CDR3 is TGTGCCAGCAGCTTGGCAGGGGCTGGAAACACCATATATTTT.

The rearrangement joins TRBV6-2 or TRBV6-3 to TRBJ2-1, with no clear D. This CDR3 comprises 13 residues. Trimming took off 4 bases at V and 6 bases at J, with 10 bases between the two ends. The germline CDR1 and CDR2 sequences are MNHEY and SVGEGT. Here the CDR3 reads CASSSAGGNEQFF. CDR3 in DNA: TGTGCCAGCAGTTCCGCCGGCGGCAATGAGCAGTTCTTC.

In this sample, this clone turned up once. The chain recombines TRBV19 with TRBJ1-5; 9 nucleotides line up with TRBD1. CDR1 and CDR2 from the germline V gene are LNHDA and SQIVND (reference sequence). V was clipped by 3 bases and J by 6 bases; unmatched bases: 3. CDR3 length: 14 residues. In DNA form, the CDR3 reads TGTGCCAGTAGTATGACAGGGGGGGTTCAGCCCCAGCATTTT. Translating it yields CASSMTGGVQPQHF.

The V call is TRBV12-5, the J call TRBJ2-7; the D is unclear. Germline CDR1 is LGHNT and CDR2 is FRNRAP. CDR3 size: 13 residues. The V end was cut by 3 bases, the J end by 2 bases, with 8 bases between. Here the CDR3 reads CASGFDLTYEQYF. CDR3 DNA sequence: TGTGCTAGTGGTTTTGACCTTACCTACGAGCAGTACTTC.

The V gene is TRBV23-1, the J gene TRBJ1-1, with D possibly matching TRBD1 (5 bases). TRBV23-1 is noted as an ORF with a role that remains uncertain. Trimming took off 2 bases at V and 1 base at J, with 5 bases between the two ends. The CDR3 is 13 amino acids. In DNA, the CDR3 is TGCGCCAGCAGTCAAACAGGGAACACTGAAGCTTTCTTT. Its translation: CASSQTGNTEAFF.

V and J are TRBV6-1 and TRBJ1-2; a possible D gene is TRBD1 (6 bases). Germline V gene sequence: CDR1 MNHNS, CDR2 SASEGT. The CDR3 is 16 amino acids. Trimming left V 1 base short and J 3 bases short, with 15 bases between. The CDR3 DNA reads TGTGCCAGCAGTGAAGGGGGAGGGGGGGCCCACTATGGCTACACCTTC. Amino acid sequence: CASSEGGGGAHYGYTF.